These 10 T cell receptor beta chains originate from one sample sequenced in a study of T cell responses to AZD1222 COVID-19 vaccine. Method: immunoSEQ multiplex PCR; TCRdb's copy keeps in-frame clones and lacks some. The sample includes about 140,000 clones, approximately 89% of them seen just once. Sequencing used peripheral blood, obtained on day 0 of AZD1222 vaccination. These receptors all come from an adult in good health.

This chain connects TRBV7-9 to TRBJ2-7; possible D gene TRBD2, 5 bases. CDR1 and CDR2 from the germline V gene are SEHNR and FQNEAQ (reference sequence). V was cut by 3 bases and J by 7 bases, with 7 bases left in between. The CDR3 length is 11 residues. CDR3 sequence: CASSFPGEQYF. CDR3 coding DNA: TGTGCCAGCAGCTTCCCGGGGGAGCAGTACTTC.

This chain connects TRBV7-8 to TRBJ2-1; TRBD2 agrees at 12 bases. Germline lookup yields CDR1 SGHVS and CDR2 FQNEAQ. The CDR3 runs 21 residues. J lost 0 bases, V lost 4 bases, and 16 bases had no gene match. The CDR3 region is CASSSDGTGTSGFYSYNEQFF. DNA of the CDR3: TGTGCCAGCAGCTCTGACGGAACCGGGACTAGCGGGTTTTACTCCTACAATGAGCAGTTCTTC.

This chain connects TRBV7-9 to TRBJ1-1; D is ambiguous. Germline V gives CDR1 SEHNR, CDR2 FQNEAQ (reference sequence). The CDR3 totals 14 residues. Trimming stripped 5 bases from V and 1 base from J, with 11 bases between. The CDR3 region is CASSPSYPNTEAFF. Written as DNA, the CDR3 is TGTGCCAGCAGCCCAAGTTACCCGAACACTGAAGCTTTCTTT.

The chain couples TRBV28 to TRBJ1-2, with D hard to call. Germline assignment: CDR1 MDHEN and CDR2 SYDVKM. The V end was cut by 8 bases, the J end by 8 bases, with 15 bases between. The CDR3 runs to 12 residues. The CDR3 nucleotides read TGTGCCAGCGGGATGCGGGCTAGGGGCTACACCTTC. This encodes CASGMRARGYTF.

This clone was counted a single time. The rearrangement uses TRBV15 and TRBJ2-7; 7 nucleotides agree with TRBD1. The ends lost 7 bases at V and 5 bases at J; junction bases unmatched: 8. This CDR3 has 13 amino acids. Germline assignment: CDR1 LNHNV and CDR2 YYDKDF (reference sequence). CDR3 amino acids: CATTYRGFDEQYF. The CDR3 region has the DNA TGTGCCACCACCTACAGGGGCTTCGACGAGCAGTACTTC. The whole variable domain, filled in from reference TRBV15 and TRBJ2-7, reads DAMVIQNPRYQVTQFGKPVTLSCSQTLNHNVMYWYQQKSSQAPKLLFHYYDKDFNNEADTPDNFQSRRPNTSFCFLDIRSPGLGDTAMYLCATTYRGFDEQYFGPGTRLTVT.

The V and J genes are TRBV6-5 and TRBJ1-1; weak D call: TRBD1 (6 bases). V lost 10 bases and J 5 bases, leaving 17 bases between the germline ends. The CDR3 contains 13 residues. Germline-derived CDR1 and CDR2 are MNHEY and SVGAGI. CDR3 nucleotides: TGTGCCACCGTCCAGGGGCGGTTTACTGAAGCTTTCTTT. Protein product: CATVQGRFTEAFF.

The chain joins TRBV19 to TRBJ1-1; 9 bases fit TRBD1. The CDR3 totals 13 residues. Germline lookup yields CDR1 LNHDA and CDR2 SQIVND (reference sequence). The junction had 4 bases not matched to a gene; V was cut back by 8 bases and J by 3 bases. In nucleotides, the CDR3 is TGTGCCAGTGGGGACAGGGCGGACACTGAAGCTTTCTTT. Encoded protein: CASGDRADTEAFF. The whole variable domain, remainder taken from reference TRBV19 and TRBJ1-1, is DGGITQSPKYLFRKEGQNVTLSCEQNLNHDAMYWYRQDPGQGLRLIYYSQIVNDFQKGDIAEGYSVSREKKESFPLTVTSAQKNPTAFYLCASGDRADTEAFFGQGTRLTVV.

This sequence joins TRBV2 and TRBJ1-4; D call uncertain. Germline CDR1 is SNHLY and CDR2 is FYNNEI. Trimming stripped 5 bases from V and 3 bases from J, with 16 bases between. This CDR3 comprises 16 residues. The CDR3 DNA sequence: TGTGCCAGCAGTATAAACACCGGGCTATCTAATGAAAAACTGTTTTTT. It yields the protein CASSINTGLSNEKLFF.

The chain employs TRBV9 and TRBJ2-3; D might be TRBD2 (5 bases). V gave up 3 bases and J gave up 4 bases, with 18 bases separating them. CDR1 and CDR2 from the germline V gene are SGDLS and YYNGEE. The CDR3 consists of 16 residues. CDR3 in amino acids: CASSADGGSRSDTQYF. CDR3 nucleotide sequence: TGTGCCAGCAGCGCTGATGGCGGGTCCAGGTCAGATACGCAGTATTTT.

The chain couples TRBV9 to TRBJ2-1; TRBD1 aligns across 7 bases. The V gene's germline CDR1 is SGDLS and CDR2 YYNGEE. The CDR3 extends over 14 amino acids. With V trimmed by 0 bases and J by 7 bases, 4 bases remained unmatched. CDR3 sequence (DNA): TGTGCCAGCAGCGTAGCAGGGGGTAAGAATGAGCAGTTCTTC. It translates to CASSVAGGKNEQFF.